Detailed here is one T cell receptor (beta chain). This clone's antigen is unknown. Base qualities are not at hand, and no much larger clone is one base apart. The entry originates in a study of technical replicates of blood from a few donors (dated by TCRdb to the late 2010s). Receptor amplification or capture employed the immunoSEQ multiplex PCR assay. TCRdb took this table from immuneACCESS and kept in-frame rearrangements with V and J called. Such tables lack part of the clones; where checked against another copy, unresolved V genes explain under half of the gap, and the rest is unexplained. The sample profile shows about 81,000 clones; 95% to 97% of them were found once. The ten largest clones capture around 0.18% of the sample. CDR1 LNHNV and CDR2 YYDKDF are derived from the germline V gene (reference sequence). The CDR3 spans 15 residues, from the cysteine through the phenylalanine. Only the CDR3 DNA stays, 45 bases, in frame from base 1. V gives up 1 base and J gives up 6 bases, and the segment between their germline ends measures 15 bases.

The sequenced sample was T cells isolated from PBMCs. The chain links TRBV15 with TRBJ1-2; possibly the D gene is TRBD1, per 6 matching bases. This receptor was identified in a human donor in good health. The nucleotides read TGTGCCACCAGCAGAGGGAACAGGGAGTACGATGGCTACACCTTC. The resulting protein is CATSRGNREYDGYTF. Extended through the reference TRBV15 and TRBJ1-2 proteins, this CDR3 yields the full variable domain: DAMVIQNPRYQVTQFGKPVTLSCSQTLNHNVMYWYQQKSSQAPKLLFHYYDKDFNNEADTPDNFQSRRPNTSFCFLDIRSPGLGDTAMYLCATSRGNREYDGYTFGSGTRLTVV.